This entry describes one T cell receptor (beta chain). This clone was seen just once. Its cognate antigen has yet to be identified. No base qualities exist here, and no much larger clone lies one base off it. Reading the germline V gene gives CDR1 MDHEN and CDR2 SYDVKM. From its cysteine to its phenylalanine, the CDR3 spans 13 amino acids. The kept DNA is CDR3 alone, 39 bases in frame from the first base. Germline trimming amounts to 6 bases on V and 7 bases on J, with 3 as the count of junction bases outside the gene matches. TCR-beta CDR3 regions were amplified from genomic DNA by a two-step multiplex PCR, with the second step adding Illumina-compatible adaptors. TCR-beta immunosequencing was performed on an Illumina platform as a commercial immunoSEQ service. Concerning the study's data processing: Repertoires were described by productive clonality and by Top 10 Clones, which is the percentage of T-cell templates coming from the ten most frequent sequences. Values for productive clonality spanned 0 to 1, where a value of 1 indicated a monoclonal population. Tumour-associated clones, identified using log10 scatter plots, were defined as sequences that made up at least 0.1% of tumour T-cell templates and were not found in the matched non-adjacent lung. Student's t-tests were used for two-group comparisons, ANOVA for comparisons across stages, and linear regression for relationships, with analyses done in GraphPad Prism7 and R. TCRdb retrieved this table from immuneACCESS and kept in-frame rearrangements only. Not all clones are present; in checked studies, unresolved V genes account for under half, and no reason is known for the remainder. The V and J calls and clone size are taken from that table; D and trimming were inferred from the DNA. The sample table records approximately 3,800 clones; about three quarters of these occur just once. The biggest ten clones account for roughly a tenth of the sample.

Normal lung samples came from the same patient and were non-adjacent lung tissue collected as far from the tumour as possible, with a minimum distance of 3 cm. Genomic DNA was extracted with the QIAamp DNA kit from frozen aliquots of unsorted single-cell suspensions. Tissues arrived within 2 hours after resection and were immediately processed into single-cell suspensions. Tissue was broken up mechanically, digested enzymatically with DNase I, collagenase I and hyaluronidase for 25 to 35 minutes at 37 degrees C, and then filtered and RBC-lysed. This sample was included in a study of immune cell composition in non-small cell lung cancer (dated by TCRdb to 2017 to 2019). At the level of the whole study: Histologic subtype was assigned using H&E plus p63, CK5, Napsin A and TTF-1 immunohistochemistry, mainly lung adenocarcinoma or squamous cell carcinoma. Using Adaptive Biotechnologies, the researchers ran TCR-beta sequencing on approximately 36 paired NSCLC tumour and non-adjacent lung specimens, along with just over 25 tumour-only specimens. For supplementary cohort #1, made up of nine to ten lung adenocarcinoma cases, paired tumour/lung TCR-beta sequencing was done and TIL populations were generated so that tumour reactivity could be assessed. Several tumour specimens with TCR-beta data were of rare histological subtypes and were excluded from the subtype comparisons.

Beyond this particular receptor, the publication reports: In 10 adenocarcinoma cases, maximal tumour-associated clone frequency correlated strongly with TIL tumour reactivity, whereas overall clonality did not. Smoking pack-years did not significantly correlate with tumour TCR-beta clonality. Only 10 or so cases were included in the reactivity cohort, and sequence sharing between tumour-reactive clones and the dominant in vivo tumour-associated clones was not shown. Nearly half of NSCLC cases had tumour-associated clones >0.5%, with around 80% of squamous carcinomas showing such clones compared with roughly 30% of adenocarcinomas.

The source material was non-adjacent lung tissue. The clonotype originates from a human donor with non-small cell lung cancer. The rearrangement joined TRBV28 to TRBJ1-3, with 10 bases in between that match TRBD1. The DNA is TGTGCCAGCAGGCGACAGGGGGCTAACACCATATATTTT. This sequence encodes CASRRQGANTIYF.